This T cell receptor beta chain comes out of a study of glioma-infiltrating T cells after dendritic cell vaccination. Libraries were prepared by immunoSEQ multiplex PCR; TCRdb keeps only in-frame clonotypes and omits some of them. The sample gives 70,000 to 100,000 clones, roughly 87% of which show up once; less than 7% is in the top ten. Time point defined: after dendritic cell vaccination, including at tumor progression/relapse. This CDR3 comprises 15 residues. V lost 3 bases, J lost 0 bases, and 10 bases lay in between. CDR1 is SGHRS, CDR2 YFSETQ, per germline. The chain carries TRBV5-1 and TRBJ1-3, with D possibly TRBD1 on 6 matching bases. Sequencing was performed on blood, taken after dendritic cell vaccination. The sequence was obtained from a human donor with glioblastoma. The CDR3 DNA is TGCGCCAGCAGCTCAGGGGACTACTCTGGAAACACCATATATTTT. As protein: CASSSGDYSGNTIYF.